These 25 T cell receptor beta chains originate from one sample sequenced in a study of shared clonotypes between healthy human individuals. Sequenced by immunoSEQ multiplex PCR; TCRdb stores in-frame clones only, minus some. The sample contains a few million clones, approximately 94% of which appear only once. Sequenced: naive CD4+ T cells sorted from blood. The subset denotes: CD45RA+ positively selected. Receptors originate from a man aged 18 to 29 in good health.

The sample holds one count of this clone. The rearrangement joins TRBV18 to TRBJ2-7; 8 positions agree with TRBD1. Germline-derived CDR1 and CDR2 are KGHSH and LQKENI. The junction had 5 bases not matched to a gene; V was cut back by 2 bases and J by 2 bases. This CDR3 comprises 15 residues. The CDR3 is CASSPVGQGAYEQYF. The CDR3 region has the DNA TGTGCCAGCTCACCAGTTGGACAGGGAGCCTACGAGCAGTACTTC.

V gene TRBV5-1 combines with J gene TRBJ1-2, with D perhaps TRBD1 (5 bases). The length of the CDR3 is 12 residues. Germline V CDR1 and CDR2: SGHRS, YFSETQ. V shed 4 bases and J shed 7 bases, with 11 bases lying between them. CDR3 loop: CASSVEGFGYTF. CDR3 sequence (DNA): TGCGCCAGCAGCGTAGAGGGGTTTGGCTACACCTTC.

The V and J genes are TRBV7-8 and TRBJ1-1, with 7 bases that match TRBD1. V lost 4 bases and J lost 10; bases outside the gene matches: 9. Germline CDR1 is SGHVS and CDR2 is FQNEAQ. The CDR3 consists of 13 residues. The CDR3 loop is CASSSIRQGPAFF. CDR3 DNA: TGTGCCAGCAGCTCCATCAGACAGGGCCCAGCTTTCTTT. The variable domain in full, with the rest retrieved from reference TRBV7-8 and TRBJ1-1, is GAGVSQSPRYKVAKRGQDVALRCDPISGHVSLFWYQQALGQGPEFLTYFQNEAQLDKSGLPSDRFFAERPEGSVSTLKIQRTQQEDSAVYLCASSSIRQGPAFFGQGTRLTVV.

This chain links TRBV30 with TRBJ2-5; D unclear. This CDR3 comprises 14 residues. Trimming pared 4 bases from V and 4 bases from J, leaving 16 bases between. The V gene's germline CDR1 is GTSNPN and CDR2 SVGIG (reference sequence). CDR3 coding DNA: TGTGCCTGGAACCGAGACGGTCACGGAGAGACCCAGTACTTC. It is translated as CAWNRDGHGETQYF.

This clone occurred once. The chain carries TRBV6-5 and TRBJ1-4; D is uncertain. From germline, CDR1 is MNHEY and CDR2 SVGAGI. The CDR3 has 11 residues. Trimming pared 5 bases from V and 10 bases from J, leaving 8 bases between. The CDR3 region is CASSPAGKLFF. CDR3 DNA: TGTGCCAGCAGTCCTGCCGGAAAACTGTTTTTT.

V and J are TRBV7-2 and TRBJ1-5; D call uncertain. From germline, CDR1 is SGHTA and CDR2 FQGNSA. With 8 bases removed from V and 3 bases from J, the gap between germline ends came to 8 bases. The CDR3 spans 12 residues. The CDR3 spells CASRFSNQPQHF. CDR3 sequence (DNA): TGTGCCAGCCGTTTTTCCAATCAGCCCCAGCATTTT.

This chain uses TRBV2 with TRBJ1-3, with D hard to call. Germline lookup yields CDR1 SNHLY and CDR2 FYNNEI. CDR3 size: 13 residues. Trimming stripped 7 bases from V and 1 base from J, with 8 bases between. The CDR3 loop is CASNRDSGNTIYF. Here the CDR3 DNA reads TGTGCCAGCAACAGAGATTCTGGAAACACCATATATTTT.

CDR3 bases: TGTGCCAGCAGTTACTCAGTCAGGGGCGGTGAAAAACTGTTTTTT. Amino acid sequence: CASSYSVRGGEKLFF. This chain links TRBV6-5 with TRBJ1-4; D may be TRBD1 (6 bases). Trimming shortened V by 0 bases and J by 7 bases, and 12 bases separated the two germline ends. There are 15 residues in the CDR3. The germline V gene has CDR1 MNHEY and CDR2 SVGAGI.

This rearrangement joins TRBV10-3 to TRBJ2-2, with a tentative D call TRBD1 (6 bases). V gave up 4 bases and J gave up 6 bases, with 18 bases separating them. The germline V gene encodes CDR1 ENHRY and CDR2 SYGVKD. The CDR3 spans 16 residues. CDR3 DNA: TGTGCCATCAGTGGTATGACAGGAGTAGGGGCCGGGGAGCTGTTTTTT. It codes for CAISGMTGVGAGELFF.

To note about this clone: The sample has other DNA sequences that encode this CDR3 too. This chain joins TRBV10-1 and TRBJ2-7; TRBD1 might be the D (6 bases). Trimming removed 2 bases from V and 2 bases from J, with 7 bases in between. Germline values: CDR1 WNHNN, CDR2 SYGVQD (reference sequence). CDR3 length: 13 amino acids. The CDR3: CASSETGPYEQYF. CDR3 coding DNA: TGCGCCAGCAGTGAGACAGGGCCCTACGAGCAGTACTTC.

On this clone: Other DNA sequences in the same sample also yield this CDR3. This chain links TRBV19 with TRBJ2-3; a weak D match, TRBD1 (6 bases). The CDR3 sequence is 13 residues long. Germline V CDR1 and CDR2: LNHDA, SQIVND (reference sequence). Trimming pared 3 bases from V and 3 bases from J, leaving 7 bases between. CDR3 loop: CASSITGTDTQYF. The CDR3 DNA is TGTGCCAGTAGTATCACAGGGACAGATACGCAGTATTTT.

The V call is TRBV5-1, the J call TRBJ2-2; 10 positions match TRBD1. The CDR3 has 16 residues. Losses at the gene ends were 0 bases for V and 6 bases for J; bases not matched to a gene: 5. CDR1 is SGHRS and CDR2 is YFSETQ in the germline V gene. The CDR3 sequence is CASSLGTGGTAGELFF. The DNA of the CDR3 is TGCGCCAGCAGCTTGGGGACAGGGGGAACGGCCGGGGAGCTGTTTTTT.

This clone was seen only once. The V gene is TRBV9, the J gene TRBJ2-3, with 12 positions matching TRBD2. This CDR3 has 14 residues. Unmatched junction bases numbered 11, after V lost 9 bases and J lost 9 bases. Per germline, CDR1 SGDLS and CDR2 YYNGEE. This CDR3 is CAIPSGRAPITQYF. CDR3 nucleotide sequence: TGTGCCATCCCTAGCGGGAGGGCCCCCATCACGCAGTATTTT. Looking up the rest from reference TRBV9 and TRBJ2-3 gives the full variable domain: DSGVTQTPKHLITATGQRVTLRCSPRSGDLSVYWYQQSLDQGLQFLIQYYNGEERAKGNILERFSAQQFPDLHSELNLSSLELGDSALYFCAIPSGRAPITQYFGPGTRLTVL.

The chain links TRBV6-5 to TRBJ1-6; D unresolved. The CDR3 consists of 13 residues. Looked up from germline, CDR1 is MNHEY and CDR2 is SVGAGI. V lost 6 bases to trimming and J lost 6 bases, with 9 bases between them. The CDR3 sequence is CASSRGTNSPLHF. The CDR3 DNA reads TGTGCCAGCAGCCGCGGTACTAATTCACCCCTCCACTTT.

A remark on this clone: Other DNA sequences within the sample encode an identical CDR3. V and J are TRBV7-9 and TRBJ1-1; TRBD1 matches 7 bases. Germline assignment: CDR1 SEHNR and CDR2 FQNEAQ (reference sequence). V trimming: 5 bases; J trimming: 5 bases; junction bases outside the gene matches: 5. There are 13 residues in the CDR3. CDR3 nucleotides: TGTGCCAGCAGCCCCTCAGGGGGGACTGAAGCTTTCTTT. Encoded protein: CASSPSGGTEAFF.

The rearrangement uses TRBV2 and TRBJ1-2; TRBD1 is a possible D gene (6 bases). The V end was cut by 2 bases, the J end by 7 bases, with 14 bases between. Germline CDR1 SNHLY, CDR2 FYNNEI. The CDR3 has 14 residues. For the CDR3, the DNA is TGTGCCAGCAGTGAAACTTGGCAGGGGACTGGCTACACCTTC. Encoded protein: CASSETWQGTGYTF.

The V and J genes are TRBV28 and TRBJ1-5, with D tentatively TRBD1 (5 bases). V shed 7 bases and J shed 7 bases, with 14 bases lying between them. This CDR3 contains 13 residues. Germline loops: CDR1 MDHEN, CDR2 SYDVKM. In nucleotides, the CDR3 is TGTGCCAGCATACTTCAGGGTAACCAGCCCCAGCATTTT. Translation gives CASILQGNQPQHF.

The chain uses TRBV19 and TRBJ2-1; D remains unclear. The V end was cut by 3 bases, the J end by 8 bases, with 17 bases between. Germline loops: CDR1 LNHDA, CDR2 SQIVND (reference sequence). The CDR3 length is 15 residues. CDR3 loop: CASSIYPPLGYEQFF. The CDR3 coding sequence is TGTGCCAGTAGTATTTATCCCCCTTTGGGATATGAGCAGTTCTTC.

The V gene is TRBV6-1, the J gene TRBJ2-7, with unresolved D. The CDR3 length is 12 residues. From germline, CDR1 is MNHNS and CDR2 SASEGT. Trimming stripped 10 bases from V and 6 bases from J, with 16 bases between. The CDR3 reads CATNVRTVEQYF. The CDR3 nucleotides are TGTGCCACCAACGTAAGGACGGTCGAGCAGTACTTC.

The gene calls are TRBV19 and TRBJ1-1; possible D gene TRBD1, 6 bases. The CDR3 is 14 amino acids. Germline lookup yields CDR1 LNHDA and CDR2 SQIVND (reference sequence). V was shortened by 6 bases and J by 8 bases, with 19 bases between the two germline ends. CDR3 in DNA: TGTGCCAGTAGCAAACAGGGACTACATCCAGAAGCTTTCTTT. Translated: CASSKQGLHPEAFF. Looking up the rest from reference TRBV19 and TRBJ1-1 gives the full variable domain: DGGITQSPKYLFRKEGQNVTLSCEQNLNHDAMYWYRQDPGQGLRLIYYSQIVNDFQKGDIAEGYSVSREKKESFPLTVTSAQKNPTAFYLCASSKQGLHPEAFFGQGTRLTVV.

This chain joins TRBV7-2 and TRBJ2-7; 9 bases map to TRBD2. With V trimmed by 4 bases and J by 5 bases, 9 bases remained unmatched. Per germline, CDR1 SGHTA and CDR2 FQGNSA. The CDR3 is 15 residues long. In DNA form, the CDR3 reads TGTGCCAGCAGCTCACGATGGACTAGCGTCAACGAGCAGTACTTC. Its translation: CASSSRWTSVNEQYF.

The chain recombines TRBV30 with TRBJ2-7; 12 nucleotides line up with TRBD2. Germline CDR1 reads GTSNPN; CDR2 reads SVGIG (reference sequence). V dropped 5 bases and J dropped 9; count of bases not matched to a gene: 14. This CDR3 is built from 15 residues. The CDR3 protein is CAWGTGTSGYNWQYF. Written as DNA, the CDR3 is TGTGCCTGGGGGACCGGGACTAGCGGGTATAATTGGCAGTACTTC.

This CDR3 is CASSAGGSIGYTF. CDR3 nucleotides: TGTGCCAGCAGCGCAGGGGGCTCTATTGGCTACACCTTC. The chain joins TRBV6-5 to TRBJ1-2; 8 bases agree with TRBD1. The CDR3 has 13 residues. Trimming cost V 6 bases and J 7 bases; bases outside gene matches: 7. Germline V gives CDR1 MNHEY, CDR2 SVGAGI.

The CDR3 sequence is CASSSRAGYEQYF. The CDR3 DNA reads as TGTGCCAGCAGCAGCCGAGCGGGCTACGAGCAGTACTTC. The chain joins TRBV7-2 to TRBJ2-7; tentatively, D is TRBD2 (6 bases). The CDR3 is 13 amino acids. Trimming took off 5 bases at V and 3 bases at J, with 11 bases between the two ends. The germline gives CDR1 SGHTA, CDR2 FQGNSA.

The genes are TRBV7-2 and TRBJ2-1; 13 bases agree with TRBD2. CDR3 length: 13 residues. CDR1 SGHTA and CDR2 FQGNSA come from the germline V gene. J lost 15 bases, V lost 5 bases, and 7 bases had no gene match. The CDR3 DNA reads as TGTGCCAGCAGCCCACTAGCGGGAGGGCCGCTGTTCTTC. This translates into CASSPLAGGPLFF.